The 32 T cell receptor beta chains below all came from one sample that was sequenced in a study of shared clonotypes between healthy human individuals (dated by TCRdb to about 2020). Library construction relied on the immunoSEQ multiplex PCR assay. The table was pulled from immuneACCESS by TCRdb, which kept in-frame rearrangements only. Such tables lose some clones; where checked, under half of the loss comes from unresolved V genes, and the rest has no known cause. The sample table holds 2.3 million or so clones, of which approximately 95% were seen once. Jointly, the top ten make up 0.39% of the sample. The sample consisted of naive CD4+ T cells from PBMCs. What the cell subset or site label conveys for this sample: CD45RA+ positively selected. Every receptor here comes from a man aged 18 to 35 in good health. Some clones in this sample may be carry-over from other donors' samples.

The V gene is TRBV7-2, the J gene TRBJ2-1; 7 positions agree with TRBD1. CDR1 and CDR2 (germline): SGHTA, FQGNSA. This CDR3 is 15 amino acids long. The V segment lost 5 bases and the J segment 5 bases; nucleotides outside the gene matches: 9. The CDR3: CASSTPGQLNNEQFF. The CDR3 coding sequence is TGTGCCAGCAGCACCCCGGGACAGCTCAACAATGAGCAGTTCTTC.

CDR3 protein: CASSLINSGSFSNEQFF. The CDR3 DNA reads as TGCGCCAGCAGCTTGATAAATAGCGGGAGTTTCTCCAATGAGCAGTTCTTC. V and J are TRBV5-1 and TRBJ2-1; 9 bases agree with TRBD2. The V segment lost 1 base and the J segment 6 bases; nucleotides outside the gene matches: 11. This CDR3 has 17 residues. Looked up from germline, CDR1 is SGHRS and CDR2 is YFSETQ.

The gene calls are TRBV10-3 and TRBJ1-6; D possibly corresponds to TRBD1 (6 bases). The CDR3 is 15 amino acids. CDR1 is ENHRY, CDR2 SYGVKD, per germline. V shed 7 bases and J shed 10 bases, with 20 bases lying between them. Here the CDR3 reads CAITSGEGPQSPLHF. The CDR3 region has the DNA TGTGCCATCACCTCAGGGGAGGGTCCCCAATCACCCCTCCACTTT.

The chain couples TRBV19 to TRBJ1-2; D perhaps matches TRBD1 (6 bases). Per the germline V gene, CDR1 is LNHDA and CDR2 is SQIVND (reference sequence). V dropped 6 bases and J dropped 8 bases, with 19 bases sitting between them. This CDR3 has 14 amino acids. The CDR3 nucleotides read TGTGCCAGTAGCCTCAGGGACACTAGTGGCGGCTACACCTTC. Its protein product is CASSLRDTSGGYTF.

This rearrangement joins TRBV2 to TRBJ1-2; TRBD1 agrees at 7 bases. The germline CDR1 and CDR2 sequences are SNHLY and FYNNEI. The CDR3 is 15 amino acids. V was pared by 6 bases and J by 7 bases, with 14 bases of the junction left unmatched. In nucleotides, the CDR3 is TGTGCCAGCAGCGGGACGACAGGGCCCGAGACTGGCTACACCTTC. Its translation is CASSGTTGPETGYTF.

This clone came up once. This rearrangement joins TRBV7-3 to TRBJ2-2; 12 bases fit TRBD2. V gave up 5 bases and J gave up 4 bases; unmatched junction bases: 5. This CDR3 spans 16 amino acids. Germline values: CDR1 SGHTA, CDR2 FQGTGA. This chain's CDR3 is CASSRSSGRATGELFF. In DNA form, the CDR3 reads TGTGCCAGCAGCAGATCTAGCGGGAGGGCCACCGGGGAGCTGTTTTTT.

As concerns this clone: Different DNA sequences within this sample yield the same CDR3. The V and J genes are TRBV5-1 and TRBJ2-3, with TRBD2 matching over 12 bases. This CDR3 region has 15 residues. Germline V CDR1 and CDR2: SGHRS, YFSETQ. V lost 4 bases and J lost 3; bases outside the gene matches: 3. In DNA form, the CDR3 reads TGCGCCAGCAGCCTTGGACTAGCGGGAACAGATACGCAGTATTTT. It specifies CASSLGLAGTDTQYF. Supplemented by reference TRBV5-1 and TRBJ2-3, the full variable domain reads KAGVTQTPRYLIKTRGQQVTLSCSPISGHRSVSWYQQTPGQGLQFLFEYFSETQRNKGNFPGRFSGRQFSNSRSEMNVSTLELGDSALYLCASSLGLAGTDTQYFGPGTRLTVL.

This clone was observed a handful of times. The chain links TRBV2 to TRBJ1-5, with 7 bases matching TRBD1. Germline trimming cut 6 bases from V and 3 bases from J; bases unmatched to any gene: 5. Germline CDR1 and CDR2: SNHLY and FYNNEI. CDR3 length equals 14 residues. The CDR3: CASSSGTANQPQHF. CDR3 sequence (DNA): TGTGCCAGCAGCTCAGGGACAGCCAATCAGCCCCAGCATTTT. The full variable domain, with the rest looked up from reference TRBV2 and TRBJ1-5, is EPEVTQTPSHQVTQMGQEVILRCVPISNHLYFYWYRQILGQKVEFLVSFYNNEISEKSEIFDDQFSVERPDGSNFTLKIRSTKLEDSAMYFCASSSGTANQPQHFGDGTRLSIL.

This chain connects TRBV10-3 to TRBJ1-4; 7 bases are a match to TRBD1. CDR1 is ENHRY and CDR2 is SYGVKD in the germline V gene. V was clipped by 3 bases and J by 7 bases; unmatched bases: 8. This CDR3 is built from 15 residues. CDR3 nucleotides: TGTGCCATCAGTGAAACGAGACAGGGAGTTGAAAAACTGTTTTTT. Protein: CAISETRQGVEKLFF.

This chain joins TRBV7-2 and TRBJ2-2, with 11 positions matching TRBD2. In germline, CDR1 is SGHTA, CDR2 FQGNSA. Trimming removed 5 bases from V and 6 bases from J; junction bases left unmatched: 11. The CDR3 is made up of 17 amino acids. The CDR3 reads CASSRNPGLAVSGELFF. CDR3 nucleotides: TGTGCCAGCAGCCGCAACCCGGGACTAGCGGTATCCGGGGAGCTGTTTTTT.

A few counts support this clone. This chain uses TRBV10-3 with TRBJ1-1; D call uncertain. Deletions cut 2 bases from V and 1 base from J, with 5 bases between. There are 13 residues in the CDR3. CDR1 and CDR2 from the germline V gene are ENHRY and SYGVKD. The CDR3 region is CAISERGNTEAFF. The CDR3 DNA follows: TGTGCCATCAGTGAGCGGGGGAACACTGAAGCTTTCTTT.

The J gene is TRBJ2-1, the V gene TRBV7-2; D remains unclear. This CDR3 is built from 15 residues. V lost 2 bases and J 7 bases, leaving 15 bases between the germline ends. Germline V gene data show CDR1 as SGHTA and CDR2 as FQGNSA. CDR3 DNA sequence: TGTGCCAGCAGCTTATACCGAGTCTTAGTAAATGAGCAGTTCTTC. It yields the protein CASSLYRVLVNEQFF.

In this sample, this clone turned up a few times. The V and J genes are TRBV19 and TRBJ1-2; maybe TRBD1 (5 bases). There are 15 residues in the CDR3. Germline CDR1 and CDR2: LNHDA and SQIVND (reference sequence). The germline V and J ends were trimmed by 4 bases and 3 bases, with 15 bases remaining between them. For the CDR3, the DNA is TGTGCCAGTAGTACCTCAGGGTATTCGCACTATGGCTACACCTTC. Its translation is CASSTSGYSHYGYTF. Using reference TRBV19 and TRBJ1-2 for the parts outside the CDR3, the full variable domain is DGGITQSPKYLFRKEGQNVTLSCEQNLNHDAMYWYRQDPGQGLRLIYYSQIVNDFQKGDIAEGYSVSREKKESFPLTVTSAQKNPTAFYLCASSTSGYSHYGYTFGSGTRLTVV.

The genes are TRBV29-1 and TRBJ2-7, with D perhaps TRBD2 (5 bases). The CDR3 loop spans 13 amino acids. The germline CDR1 and CDR2 sequences are SQVTM and ANQGSEA. Trimming pared 5 bases from V and 0 bases from J, leaving 11 bases between. CDR3 DNA: TGCAGCGTTCGAGGGAGTTCCTCCTACGAGCAGTACTTC. This gives the protein CSVRGSSSYEQYF.

This chain connects TRBV5-4 to TRBJ1-2, with a tentative D call TRBD1 (5 bases). Trimming took off 4 bases at V and 8 bases at J, with 24 bases between the two ends. CDR3 length: 16 amino acids. Germline CDR1 SGHNT, CDR2 YYREEE (reference sequence). Here the CDR3 reads CASSGWGPGISKGYTF. The CDR3, as DNA: TGTGCCAGCAGCGGATGGGGACCGGGCATTTCGAAAGGCTACACCTTC.

V is TRBV28 and J is TRBJ2-5; 7 bases match TRBD2. The CDR3 is made up of 14 amino acids. Germline lookup yields CDR1 MDHEN and CDR2 SYDVKM. V lost 4 bases and J lost 2; bases outside the gene matches: 4. The CDR3 DNA reads as TGTGCCAGCAGTTCTCGGGGGGTTCAAGAGACCCAGTACTTC. Its protein product is CASSSRGVQETQYF.

The chain employs TRBV2 and TRBJ1-2; tentatively, D is TRBD1 (6 bases). The V end was cut by 10 bases, the J end by 7 bases, with 19 bases between. The length of the CDR3 is 13 residues. CDR1 and CDR2 (germline): SNHLY, FYNNEI. The CDR3 DNA follows: TGTGCCACCCAGGGGTCCGGGAGGGGTGGCTACACCTTC. Translated: CATQGSGRGGYTF.

The gene calls are TRBV28 and TRBJ1-5; a weak D match, TRBD1 (6 bases). Looked up from germline, CDR1 is MDHEN and CDR2 is SYDVKM. The CDR3 is 15 amino acids. V lost 7 bases, J lost 5 bases, and 18 bases lay in between. The DNA for the CDR3 is TGTGCCAGCACCATTGGGGGCAGTAGAGATCAGCCCCAGCATTTT. Protein product: CASTIGGSRDQPQHF. Filled out from reference TRBV28 and TRBJ1-5, the complete variable domain reads DVKVTQSSRYLVKRTGEKVFLECVQDMDHENMFWYRQDPGLGLRLIYFSYDVKMKEKGDIPEGYSVSREKKERFSLILESASTNQTSMYLCASTIGGSRDQPQHFGDGTRLSIL.

The V and J genes are TRBV5-1 and TRBJ1-4; D is uncertain. The germline V gene encodes CDR1 SGHRS and CDR2 YFSETQ. The CDR3 spans 16 residues. The V and J ends lost 3 bases and 3 bases respectively, with 15 bases between them. The CDR3 region is CASSSLVGPANEKLFF. The CDR3 nucleotides are TGCGCCAGCAGCTCCCTTGTAGGGCCGGCTAATGAAAAACTGTTTTTT.

This clone was detected only once. The chain is built from TRBV5-8 and TRBJ2-2; maybe TRBD2 (5 bases). Trimming pared 4 bases from V and 1 base from J, leaving 17 bases between. Germline V gene data show CDR1 as SGHTS and CDR2 as YDEGEE. The CDR3 contains 17 residues. Written as DNA, the CDR3 is TGTGCCAGCAGCCTAGGATTTTACAGCGGGAACACCGGGGAGCTGTTTTTT. This translates into CASSLGFYSGNTGELFF.

This clone was detected a few times. The chain uses TRBV19 and TRBJ1-5; no clear D. V lost 4 bases and J lost 6, with 13 bases in between. Germline CDR1 LNHDA, CDR2 SQIVND (reference sequence). The CDR3 loop spans 14 amino acids. This CDR3 reads CASSREGSLQPQHF. As DNA, the CDR3 is TGTGCCAGTAGTAGGGAAGGTAGCCTTCAGCCCCAGCATTTT.

This chain joins TRBV15 and TRBJ2-2; tentative D call: TRBD2 (6 bases). CDR1 LNHNV and CDR2 YYDKDF come from the germline V gene (reference sequence). The CDR3 is 16 residues long. With 4 bases removed from V and 4 bases from J, the gap between germline ends came to 16 bases. This CDR3 reads CATSKVGGPLTGELFF. CDR3 DNA sequence: TGTGCCACCAGCAAGGTGGGAGGCCCTCTCACCGGGGAGCTGTTTTTT.

This rearrangement joins TRBV5-1 to TRBJ2-7, with D tentatively TRBD2 (5 bases). The CDR3 contains 14 residues. Trimming left V 4 bases short and J 5 bases short, with 16 bases between. Germline CDR1 and CDR2: SGHRS and YFSETQ. The CDR3 coding sequence is TGCGCCAGCAGCCCGTCGAGGGATCCCAACGAGCAGTACTTC. It is translated as CASSPSRDPNEQYF.

The rearrangement links TRBV27 to TRBJ2-2, with D tentatively TRBD1 (7 bases). Trimming pared 6 bases from V and 4 bases from J, leaving 12 bases between. There are 14 residues in the CDR3. Germline values: CDR1 MNHEY, CDR2 SMNVEV (reference sequence). The CDR3 bases are TGTGCCAGCAGGGGGACAGCGGGCACCGGGGAGCTGTTTTTT. This gives the protein CASRGTAGTGELFF.

In nucleotides, the CDR3 is TGTGCCAGCAGCCCCCGCGAGGGTACCGGAAACACCATATATTTT. This encodes CASSPREGTGNTIYF. The chain uses TRBV6-6 and TRBJ1-3; D is undetermined. The V gene's germline CDR1 is MNHNY and CDR2 SVGAGI (reference sequence). V was shortened by 6 bases and J by 4 bases, with 16 bases between the two germline ends. The CDR3 has 15 residues.

V gene TRBV27 combines with J gene TRBJ1-2; D perhaps matches TRBD1 (5 bases). Deletions cut 5 bases from V and 10 bases from J, with 14 bases between. CDR1 is MNHEY, CDR2 SMNVEV, per germline (reference sequence). This CDR3 has 12 residues. The CDR3 here is CASSPYLGPYTF. The CDR3 region has the DNA TGTGCCAGCAGTCCCTACCTGGGACCCTACACCTTC.

The chain uses TRBV28 and TRBJ1-1; tentative D call: TRBD1 (5 bases). This CDR3 is built from 12 residues. V was clipped by 7 bases and J by 11 bases, with 17 bases between them. The germline CDR1 and CDR2 sequences are MDHEN and SYDVKM. The CDR3 bases are TGTGCCAGCATCTACCCTGGGACGTCGGCTTTCTTT. The encoded protein is CASIYPGTSAFF. Combining the CDR3 with reference TRBV28 and TRBJ1-1 gives the whole variable domain DVKVTQSSRYLVKRTGEKVFLECVQDMDHENMFWYRQDPGLGLRLIYFSYDVKMKEKGDIPEGYSVSREKKERFSLILESASTNQTSMYLCASIYPGTSAFFGQGTRLTVV.

The chain has TRBV2 and TRBJ1-1, with a tentative D call TRBD1 (5 bases). The length of the CDR3 is 15 residues. Trimming removed 3 bases from V and 1 base from J, with 12 bases in between. Per germline, CDR1 SNHLY and CDR2 FYNNEI. The CDR3 here is CASSDSGRTNTEAFF. Written as DNA, the CDR3 is TGTGCCAGCAGTGATTCAGGGCGGACGAACACTGAAGCTTTCTTT.

This chain uses TRBV18 with TRBJ2-7; 7 bases are shared with TRBD2. This CDR3 contains 13 residues. With 3 bases clipped from V and 6 bases from J, the junction kept 5 bases outside the gene matches. Germline CDR1 is KGHSH and CDR2 is LQKENI. The CDR3 here is CASSPLTSAEQYF. DNA for the CDR3: TGTGCCAGCTCACCCCTCACTAGCGCCGAGCAGTACTTC. Full variable domain (outside the CDR3, taken from reference TRBV18 and TRBJ2-7): NAGVMQNPRHLVRRRGQEARLRCSPMKGHSHVYWYRQLPEEGLKFMVYLQKENIIDESGMPKERFSAEFPKEGPSILRIQQVVRGDSAAYFCASSPLTSAEQYFGPGTRLTVT.

The chain carries TRBV30 and TRBJ2-3, with D perhaps TRBD2 (6 bases). Trimming removed 0 bases at V and 6 bases at J, with 19 bases between. Germline CDR1 GTSNPN, CDR2 SVGIG (reference sequence). The CDR3 is 16 amino acids. CDR3 nucleotides: TGTGCCTGGAGTGTTTTTTCCTCTGGGACTGGGGATACGCAGTATTTT. This translates into CAWSVFSSGTGDTQYF. The full variable domain, completed using reference TRBV30 and TRBJ2-3, is SQTIHQWPATLVQPVGSPLSLECTVEGTSNPNLYWYRQAAGRGLQLLFYSVGIGQISSEVPQNLSASRPQDRQFILSSKKLLLSDSGFYLCAWSVFSSGTGDTQYFGPGTRLTVL.

This chain connects TRBV9 to TRBJ2-3; D is undetermined. Trimming pared 4 bases from V and 0 bases from J, leaving 18 bases between. The CDR3 length is 17 residues. The germline V gene encodes CDR1 SGDLS and CDR2 YYNGEE. The CDR3 DNA reads TGTGCCAGCAGCCAAACCCCCTCCGGCCCGAGCACAGATACGCAGTATTTT. It yields the protein CASSQTPSGPSTDTQYF.

The chain combines TRBV6-5 with TRBJ2-3; TRBD2 aligns across 12 bases. Germline lookup yields CDR1 MNHEY and CDR2 SVGAGI. The junction had 2 bases not matched to a gene; V was cut back by 4 bases and J by 0 bases. The CDR3 length is 16 residues. This CDR3 reads CASSWTSGASTDTQYF. The CDR3 nucleotides read TGTGCCAGCAGTTGGACTAGCGGGGCGAGCACAGATACGCAGTATTTT.